This paragraph reports one T cell receptor (beta chain). These data come from a study of tumor-infiltrating lymphocytes in oesophageal squamous cell carcinoma. Germline V gives CDR1 SGHTA, CDR2 FQGTGA. This CDR3 spans 16 amino acids. TCRdb re-called the PCR reads with MiXCR, one entry per CDR3 protein. The sample records just under 20,000 distinct CDR3 sequences, 40% to 50% being singletons. The sample consisted of normal esophageal tissue next to the tumor. The source of this sequence is a male donor with esophageal squamous cell carcinoma. The chain combines TRBV7-3 with TRBJ2-5, with 11 bases identical to TRBD2. The J call may be mistaken, given a closer DNA end match to TRBJ2-7. The CDR3 DNA is TGTGCCAGCAGCACACGACTAGCGGGGAACTCCTACGAGCAGTACTTC. It codes for CASSTRLAGNSYEQYF.